These 12 T cell receptor beta chains share one sample of origin, sequenced in a study of blood T cell repertoires in COVID-19 (dated by TCRdb to 2019 to 2021). Libraries were constructed by the immunoSEQ multiplex PCR assay. TCRdb retrieved this table from immuneACCESS and kept in-frame rearrangements only. Not all clones are present; in checked studies, unresolved V genes account for under half, and no reason is known for the remainder. This sample holds about 120,000 clones; 90% were observed only once. The biggest ten clones account for 3.8% of the sample. Sequencing was done on a sample of peripheral blood. The receptors were gathered from a woman in her sixties or seventies with COVID-19, enrolled during active disease.

This clone has just one count. The chain recombines TRBV6-2 or TRBV6-3 with TRBJ2-7; maybe TRBD2 (6 bases). Per the germline V gene, CDR1 is MNHEY and CDR2 is SVGEGT. Between the trimmed V and J ends, which lost 0 bases and 6 bases, there was a span of 15 bases. CDR3 length equals 15 residues. CDR3 protein: CASSYSVGGLGEQYF. The CDR3 region has the DNA TGTGCCAGCAGTTACTCGGTCGGGGGTCTGGGCGAGCAGTACTTC.

The gene calls are TRBV4-3 and TRBJ2-7, with TRBD2 as a possible D gene (5 bases). Between the trimmed V and J ends, which lost 2 bases and 7 bases, there was a span of 15 bases. Per the germline V gene, CDR1 is LGHNA and CDR2 is YSLEER. The CDR3 totals 14 residues. CDR3 nucleotides: TGCGCCAGCAGCCAATACCCTTTTCGGGGAGAGCAGTACTTC. Its translation: CASSQYPFRGEQYF.

This clone was seen only once. The chain uses TRBV5-1 and TRBJ1-1; 8 bases are shared with TRBD1. The CDR3 contains 15 residues. Germline-derived CDR1 and CDR2 are SGHRS and YFSETQ. V lost 2 bases to trimming and J lost 0 bases; unmatched junction nucleotides: 3. CDR3 protein: CASSLQTGVNTEAFF. CDR3 coding DNA: TGCGCCAGCAGCTTACAGACAGGGGTGAACACTGAAGCTTTCTTT.

This chain joins TRBV5-1 and TRBJ2-5; 13 bases match TRBD2. Per germline, CDR1 SGHRS and CDR2 YFSETQ. V trimming: 0 bases; J trimming: 3 bases; junction bases outside the gene matches: 8. The CDR3 length is 18 residues. The CDR3 spells CASSLAPGLAGTKETQYF. The CDR3 DNA reads as TGCGCCAGCAGCTTGGCTCCGGGACTAGCGGGGACTAAAGAGACCCAGTACTTC.

The V and J genes are TRBV6-1 and TRBJ2-7; 8 bases line up with TRBD1. V shed 4 bases, J shed 6 bases, and the junction held 14 bases outside the gene matches. This CDR3 is 16 amino acids long. Germline V lookup: CDR1 MNHNS, CDR2 SASEGT. Here the CDR3 reads CASSAHLGQASFEQYF. As DNA, the CDR3 is TGTGCCAGCAGTGCCCACTTGGGACAGGCCTCGTTCGAGCAGTACTTC.

V usage is TRBV9 and J usage is TRBJ2-1; 9 bases agree with TRBD1. V lost 2 bases to trimming and J lost 3 bases; unmatched junction nucleotides: 6. Germline loops: CDR1 SGDLS, CDR2 YYNGEE. The CDR3 consists of 16 residues. CDR3 loop: CASSVSGTGIYNEQFF. For the CDR3, the DNA is TGTGCCAGCAGCGTGTCCGGGACAGGGATCTACAATGAGCAGTTCTTC. Using reference TRBV9 and TRBJ2-1 for the parts outside the CDR3, the full variable domain is DSGVTQTPKHLITATGQRVTLRCSPRSGDLSVYWYQQSLDQGLQFLIQYYNGEERAKGNILERFSAQQFPDLHSELNLSSLELGDSALYFCASSVSGTGIYNEQFFGPGTRLTVL.

V is TRBV23-1 and J is TRBJ1-2; perhaps TRBD1 as D (6 bases). TRBV23-1 qualifies as an ORF whose function is uncertain. The CDR3 is made up of 15 amino acids. V lost 7 bases, J lost 4 bases, and 19 bases lay in between. CDR3 in amino acids: CASTPTGSRPYGYTF. The DNA for the CDR3 is TGCGCCAGCACCCCAACAGGGAGCCGACCCTATGGCTACACCTTC.

A single count supports this clone. The genes are TRBV9 and TRBJ2-4, with TRBD2 matching over 11 bases. Germline V CDR1 and CDR2: SGDLS, YYNGEE. The ends lost 3 bases at V and 0 bases at J; junction bases unmatched: 2. This CDR3 has 16 residues. CDR3 protein: CASSASGGPAKNIQYF. DNA for the CDR3: TGTGCCAGCAGCGCTAGCGGGGGGCCAGCCAAAAACATTCAGTACTTC. Drawing the rest from reference TRBV9 and TRBJ2-4, the complete variable domain is DSGVTQTPKHLITATGQRVTLRCSPRSGDLSVYWYQQSLDQGLQFLIQYYNGEERAKGNILERFSAQQFPDLHSELNLSSLELGDSALYFCASSASGGPAKNIQYFGAGTRLSVL.

The CDR3 reads CASSLQGGLGAFF. The CDR3 DNA sequence: TGTGCCAGCAGCCTACAGGGAGGGTTGGGAGCTTTCTTT. The V gene is TRBV14, the J gene TRBJ1-1; maybe TRBD1 (6 bases). The CDR3 runs to 13 residues. Germline V CDR1 and CDR2: SGHDN, FVKESK. Deletions cut 4 bases from V and 10 bases from J, with 16 bases between.

The genes are TRBV5-3 and TRBJ2-3; 7 positions agree with TRBD2. TRBV5-3 is recorded as an ORF, its role being uncertain. This CDR3 comprises 13 residues. Losses at the gene ends were 7 bases for V and 0 bases for J; bases not matched to a gene: 2. CDR3: CARCGGSTDTQYF. CDR3 sequence (DNA): TGTGCCAGATGCGGGGGTAGCACAGATACGCAGTATTTT.

The V call is TRBV15, the J call TRBJ1-1; D perhaps matches TRBD1 (6 bases). Germline V CDR1 and CDR2: LNHNV, YYDKDF (reference sequence). V dropped 1 base and J dropped 0 bases, with 12 bases sitting between them. The CDR3 loop spans 16 amino acids. The CDR3 coding sequence is TGTGCCACCAGCAGAGGGGGGGGCCACATGAACACTGAAGCTTTCTTT. Amino acids: CATSRGGGHMNTEAFF.

This clone is a singleton in its sample. The chain combines TRBV19 with TRBJ1-5; TRBD1 might be the D (5 bases). The CDR3 spans 16 residues. Germline values: CDR1 LNHDA, CDR2 SQIVND (reference sequence). V was trimmed by 3 bases and J by 4 bases, leaving 16 bases between them. The CDR3 DNA sequence: TGTGCCAGTAGTATGGCGGGATGGGGGGGGAATCAGCCCCAGCATTTT. The encoded protein is CASSMAGWGGNQPQHF.